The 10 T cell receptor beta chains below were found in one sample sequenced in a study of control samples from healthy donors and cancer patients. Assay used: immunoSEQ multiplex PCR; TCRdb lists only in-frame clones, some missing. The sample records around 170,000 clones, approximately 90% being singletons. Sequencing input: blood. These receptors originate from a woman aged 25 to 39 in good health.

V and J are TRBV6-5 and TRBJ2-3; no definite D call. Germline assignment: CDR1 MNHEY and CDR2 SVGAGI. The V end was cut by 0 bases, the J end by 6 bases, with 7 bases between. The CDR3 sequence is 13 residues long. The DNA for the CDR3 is TGTGCCAGCAGTTACTCGTCGTCCGATACGCAGTATTTT. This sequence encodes CASSYSSSDTQYF.

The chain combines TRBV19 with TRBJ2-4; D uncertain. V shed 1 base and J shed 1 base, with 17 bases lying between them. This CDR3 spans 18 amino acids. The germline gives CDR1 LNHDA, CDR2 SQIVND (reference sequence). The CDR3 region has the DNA TGTGCCAGTAGTATAGGTAAGGGAATAGAAGAGGCCAAAAACATTCAGTACTTC. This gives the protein CASSIGKGIEEAKNIQYF.

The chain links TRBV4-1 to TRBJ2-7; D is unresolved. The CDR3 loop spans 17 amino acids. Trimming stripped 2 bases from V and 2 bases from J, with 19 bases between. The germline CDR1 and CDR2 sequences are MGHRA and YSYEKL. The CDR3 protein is CASSQNWAELSTYEQYF. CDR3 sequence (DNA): TGCGCCAGCAGCCAAAATTGGGCGGAACTTTCGACCTACGAGCAGTACTTC.

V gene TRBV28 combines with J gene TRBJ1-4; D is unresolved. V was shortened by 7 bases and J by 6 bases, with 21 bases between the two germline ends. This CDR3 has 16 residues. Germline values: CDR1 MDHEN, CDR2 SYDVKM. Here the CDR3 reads CASTTPGGGPHEKLFF. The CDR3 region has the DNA TGTGCCAGCACTACCCCAGGAGGAGGGCCGCATGAAAAACTGTTTTTT.

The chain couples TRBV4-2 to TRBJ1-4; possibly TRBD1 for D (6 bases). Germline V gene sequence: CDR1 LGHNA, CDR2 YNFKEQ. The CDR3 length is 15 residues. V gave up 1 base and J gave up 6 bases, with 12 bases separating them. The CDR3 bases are TGTGCCAGCAGCCAAGGGGGGCAGGGGCATGAAAAACTGTTTTTT. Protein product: CASSQGGQGHEKLFF.

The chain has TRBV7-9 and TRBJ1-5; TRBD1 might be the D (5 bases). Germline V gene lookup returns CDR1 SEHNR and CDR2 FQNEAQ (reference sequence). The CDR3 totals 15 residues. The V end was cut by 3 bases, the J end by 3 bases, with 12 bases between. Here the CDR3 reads CASSLWGKDNQPQHF. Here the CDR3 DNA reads TGTGCCAGCAGCTTGTGGGGGAAGGACAATCAGCCCCAGCATTTT.

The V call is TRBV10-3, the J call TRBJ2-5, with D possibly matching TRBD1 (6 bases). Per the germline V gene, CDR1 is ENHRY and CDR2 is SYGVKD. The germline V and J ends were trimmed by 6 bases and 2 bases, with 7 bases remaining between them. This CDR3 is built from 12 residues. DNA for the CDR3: TGTGCCATCAGGGACAGACAAGAGACCCAGTACTTC. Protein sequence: CAIRDRQETQYF.

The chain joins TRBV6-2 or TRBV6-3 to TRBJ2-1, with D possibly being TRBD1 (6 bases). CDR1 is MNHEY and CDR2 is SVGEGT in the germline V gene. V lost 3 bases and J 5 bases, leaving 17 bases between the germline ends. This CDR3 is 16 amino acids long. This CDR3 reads CASSYPLRGTNNEQFF. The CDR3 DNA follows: TGTGCCAGCAGTTATCCGCTGAGGGGGACGAACAATGAGCAGTTCTTC.

The CDR3 nucleotides are TGTGCCAGCAGCCCCAGGGAAGGGAGGTGGAATGAGCAGTTCTTC. Its protein is CASSPREGRWNEQFF. The genes are TRBV11-3 and TRBJ2-1; possibly TRBD2 for D (6 bases). There are 15 residues in the CDR3. Between the trimmed V and J ends, which lost 5 bases and 7 bases, there was a span of 18 bases. CDR1 SGHNT and CDR2 YENEEA come from the germline V gene.

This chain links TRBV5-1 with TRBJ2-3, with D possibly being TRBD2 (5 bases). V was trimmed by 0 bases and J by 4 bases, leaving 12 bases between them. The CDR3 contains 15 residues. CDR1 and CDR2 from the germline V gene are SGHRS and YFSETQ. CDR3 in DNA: TGCGCCAGCAGCTTGGCCGGGAAGGAGTCAGATACGCAGTATTTT. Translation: CASSLAGKESDTQYF.